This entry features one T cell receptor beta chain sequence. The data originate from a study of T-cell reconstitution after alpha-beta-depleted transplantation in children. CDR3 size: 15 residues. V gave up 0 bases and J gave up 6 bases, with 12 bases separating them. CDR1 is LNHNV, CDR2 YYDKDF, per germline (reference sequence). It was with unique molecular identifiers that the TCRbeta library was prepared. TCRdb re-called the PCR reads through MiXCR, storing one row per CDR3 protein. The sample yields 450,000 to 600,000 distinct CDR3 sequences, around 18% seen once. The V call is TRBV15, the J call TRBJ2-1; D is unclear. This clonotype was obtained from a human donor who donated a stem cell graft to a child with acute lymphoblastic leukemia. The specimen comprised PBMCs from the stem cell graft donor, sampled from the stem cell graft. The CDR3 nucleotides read TGTGCCACCAGCAGAGATCTAGGGCCGGCCAATGAGCAGTTCTTC. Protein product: CATSRDLGPANEQFF.